Following are 4 T cell receptor beta chains from one sample sequenced in a study of blood T cell repertoires in COVID-19. Sequencing was performed with immunoSEQ multiplex PCR; in TCRdb, only in-frame clones are kept and a portion is missing. The sample has roughly 280,000 clones, 80% to 90% seen once. Sequencing was performed on peripheral blood. These TCRs come from a man between 25 and 39 years old with active or convalescent COVID-19.

The chain recombines TRBV6-5 with TRBJ2-1, with TRBD1 matching over 7 bases. Germline V gives CDR1 MNHEY, CDR2 SVGAGI. The CDR3 runs 13 residues. Trimming at V came to 4 bases and at J to 8 bases, leaving 5 bases not matched to a gene. DNA for the CDR3: TGTGCCAGCAGTTTCACAGGGGCGGATGAGCAGTTCTTC. It codes for CASSFTGADEQFF.

This clone appeared a single time. V gene TRBV4-1 combines with J gene TRBJ1-4; TRBD1 matches 9 bases. The trim removed 0 bases at V and 8 bases at J, leaving 4 bases unmatched. The V gene's germline CDR1 is MGHRA and CDR2 YSYEKL. This CDR3 comprises 15 residues. The CDR3 bases are TGCGCCAGCAGCCAAGATGACGGGACAGGGGAAAAACTGTTTTTT. This codes for CASSQDDGTGEKLFF.

On this clone itself: Additional DNA sequences in this sample encode the identical CDR3. The V and J genes are TRBV19 and TRBJ1-1; D uncertain. This CDR3 is built from 13 residues. V lost 3 bases to trimming and J lost 0 bases, with 5 bases between them. Germline CDR1 reads LNHDA; CDR2 reads SQIVND (reference sequence). The CDR3 protein is CASSISVNTEAFF. The CDR3 DNA follows: TGTGCCAGTAGTATCTCAGTGAACACTGAAGCTTTCTTT.

The V call is TRBV10-2, the J call TRBJ1-1; a possible D gene is TRBD1 (5 bases). The CDR3 consists of 15 residues. Germline V gene data show CDR1 as WSHSY and CDR2 as SAAADI. V lost 0 bases and J 1 base, leaving 9 bases between the germline ends. DNA for the CDR3: TGCGCCAGCAGTGAGTCGCGGGGCCGGAACACTGAAGCTTTCTTT. It encodes CASSESRGRNTEAFF.